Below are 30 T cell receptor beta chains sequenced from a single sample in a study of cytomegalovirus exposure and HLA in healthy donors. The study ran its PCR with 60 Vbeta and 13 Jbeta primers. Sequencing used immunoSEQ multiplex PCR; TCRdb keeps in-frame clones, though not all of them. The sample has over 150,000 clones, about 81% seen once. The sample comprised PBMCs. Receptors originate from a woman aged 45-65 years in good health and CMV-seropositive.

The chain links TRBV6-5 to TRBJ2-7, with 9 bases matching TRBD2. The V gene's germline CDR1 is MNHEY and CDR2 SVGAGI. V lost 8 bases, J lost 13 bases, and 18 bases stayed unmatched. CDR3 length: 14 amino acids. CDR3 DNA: TGTGCCAGCGGGGGTGTTAAGACTAGCGGTTACCTTTACTTC. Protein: CASGGVKTSGYLYF.

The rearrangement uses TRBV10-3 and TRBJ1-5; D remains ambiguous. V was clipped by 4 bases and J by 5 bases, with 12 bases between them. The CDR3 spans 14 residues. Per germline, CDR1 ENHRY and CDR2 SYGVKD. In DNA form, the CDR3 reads TGTGCCATCAGTGCGGCGGGCTCCGATCAGCCCCAGCATTTT. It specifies CAISAAGSDQPQHF.

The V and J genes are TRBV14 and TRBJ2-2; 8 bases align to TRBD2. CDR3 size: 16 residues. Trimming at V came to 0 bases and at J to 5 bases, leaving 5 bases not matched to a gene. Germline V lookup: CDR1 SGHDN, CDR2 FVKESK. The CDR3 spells CASSQERTSSTGELFF. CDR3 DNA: TGTGCCAGCAGCCAAGAAAGGACTAGCAGTACCGGGGAGCTGTTTTTT.

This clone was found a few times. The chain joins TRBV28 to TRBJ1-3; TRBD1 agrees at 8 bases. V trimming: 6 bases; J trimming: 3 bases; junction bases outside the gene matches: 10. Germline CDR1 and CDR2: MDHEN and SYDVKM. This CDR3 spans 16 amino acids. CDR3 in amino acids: CASRTDRVASGNTIYF. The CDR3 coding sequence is TGTGCCAGCAGAACGGACAGGGTTGCAAGTGGAAACACCATATATTTT.

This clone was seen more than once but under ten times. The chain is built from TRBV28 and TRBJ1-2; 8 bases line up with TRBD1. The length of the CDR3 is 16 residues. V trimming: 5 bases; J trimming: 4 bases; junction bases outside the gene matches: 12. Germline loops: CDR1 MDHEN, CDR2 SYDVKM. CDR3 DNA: TGTGCCAGCAGTCCCACGACAGGGGCGCATGGCTATGGCTACACCTTC. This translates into CASSPTTGAHGYGYTF.

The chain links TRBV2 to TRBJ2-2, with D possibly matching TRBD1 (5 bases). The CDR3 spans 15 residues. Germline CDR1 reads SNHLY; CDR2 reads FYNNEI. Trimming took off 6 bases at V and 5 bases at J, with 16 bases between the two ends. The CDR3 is CASSTRELGTGELFF. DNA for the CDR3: TGTGCCAGCAGCACCAGGGAATTGGGGACCGGGGAGCTGTTTTTT.

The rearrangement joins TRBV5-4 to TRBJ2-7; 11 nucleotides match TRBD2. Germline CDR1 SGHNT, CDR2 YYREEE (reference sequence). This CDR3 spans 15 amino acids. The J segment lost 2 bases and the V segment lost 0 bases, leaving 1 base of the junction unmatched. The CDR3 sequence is CASSLGSGGAYEQYF. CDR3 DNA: TGTGCCAGCAGCTTGGGTAGCGGGGGGGCCTACGAGCAGTACTTC.

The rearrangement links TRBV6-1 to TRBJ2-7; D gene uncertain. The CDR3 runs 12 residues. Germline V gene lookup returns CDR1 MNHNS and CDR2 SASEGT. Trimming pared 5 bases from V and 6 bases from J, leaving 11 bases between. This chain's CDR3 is CASSKTTGEQYF. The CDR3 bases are TGTGCCAGCAGTAAGACAACTGGCGAGCAGTACTTC.

Here the CDR3 reads CASSGTGLEQYF. The CDR3 DNA sequence: TGTGCCAGCTCCGGGACAGGGCTCGAGCAGTACTTC. The chain joins TRBV18 to TRBJ2-7, with 9 bases fitting TRBD1. The CDR3 sequence is 12 residues long. The germline V gene has CDR1 KGHSH and CDR2 LQKENI. Germline trimming cut 6 bases from V and 6 bases from J; bases unmatched to any gene: 3.

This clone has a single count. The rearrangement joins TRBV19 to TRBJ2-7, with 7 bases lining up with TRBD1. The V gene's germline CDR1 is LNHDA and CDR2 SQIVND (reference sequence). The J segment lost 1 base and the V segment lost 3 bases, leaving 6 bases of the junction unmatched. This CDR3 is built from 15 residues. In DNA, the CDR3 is TGTGCCAGTAGTATGGGGACAGAGCTATCCTACGAGCAGTACTTC. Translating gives CASSMGTELSYEQYF.

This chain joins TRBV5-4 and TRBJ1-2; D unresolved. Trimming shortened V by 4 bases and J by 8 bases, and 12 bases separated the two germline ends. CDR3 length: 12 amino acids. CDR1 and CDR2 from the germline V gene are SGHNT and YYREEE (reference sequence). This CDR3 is CASSPRRGGYTF. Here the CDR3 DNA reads TGTGCCAGCAGCCCGCGGCGTGGGGGCTACACCTTC.

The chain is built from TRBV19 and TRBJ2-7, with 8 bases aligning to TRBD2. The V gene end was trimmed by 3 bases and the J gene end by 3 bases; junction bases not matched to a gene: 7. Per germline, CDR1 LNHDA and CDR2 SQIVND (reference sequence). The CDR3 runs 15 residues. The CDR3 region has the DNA TGTGCCAGTAGTATCAGGGCCAGCGGGAGCTACGAGCAGTACTTC. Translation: CASSIRASGSYEQYF.

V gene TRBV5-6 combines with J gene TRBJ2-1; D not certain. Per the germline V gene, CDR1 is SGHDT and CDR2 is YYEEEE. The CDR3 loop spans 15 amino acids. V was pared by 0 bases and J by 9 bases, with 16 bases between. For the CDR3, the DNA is TGTGCCAGCAGCTTGGCTAGTCAGACGCTAGGTGAGCAGTTCTTC. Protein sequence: CASSLASQTLGEQFF.

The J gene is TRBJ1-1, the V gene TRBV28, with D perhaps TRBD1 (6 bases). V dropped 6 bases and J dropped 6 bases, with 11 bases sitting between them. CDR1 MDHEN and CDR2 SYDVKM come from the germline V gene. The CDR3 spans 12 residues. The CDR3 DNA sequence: TGTGCCAGCAGCCCCAGGGGCCCTGAAGCTTTCTTT. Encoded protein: CASSPRGPEAFF.

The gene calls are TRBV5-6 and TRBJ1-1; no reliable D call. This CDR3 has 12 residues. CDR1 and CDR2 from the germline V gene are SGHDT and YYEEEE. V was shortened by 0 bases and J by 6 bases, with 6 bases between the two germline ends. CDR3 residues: CASSLVRAEAFF. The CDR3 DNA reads TGTGCCAGCAGCTTGGTCCGGGCTGAAGCTTTCTTT.

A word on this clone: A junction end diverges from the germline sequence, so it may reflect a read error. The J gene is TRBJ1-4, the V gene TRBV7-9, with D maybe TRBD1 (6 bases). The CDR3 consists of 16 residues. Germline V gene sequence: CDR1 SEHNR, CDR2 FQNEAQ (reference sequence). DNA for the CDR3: TGTTCCAGCAGCTTATCTCGACAGGACGGAAGTGAAAAACTGTTTTTT. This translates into CSSSLSRQDGSEKLFF. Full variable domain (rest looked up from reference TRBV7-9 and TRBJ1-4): DTGVSQNPRHKITKRGQNVTFRCDPISEHNRLYWYRQTLGQGPEFLTYFQNEAQLEKSRLLSDRFSAERPKGSFSTLEIQRTEQGDSAMYLCSSSLSRQDGSEKLFFGSGTQLSVL.

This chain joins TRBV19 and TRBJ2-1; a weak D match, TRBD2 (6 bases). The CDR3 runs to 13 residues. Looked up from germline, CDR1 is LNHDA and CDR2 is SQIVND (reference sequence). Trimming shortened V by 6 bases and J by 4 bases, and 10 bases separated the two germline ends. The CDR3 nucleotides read TGTGCCAGTAGCGGGGGTTCTTACAATGAGCAGTTCTTC. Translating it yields CASSGGSYNEQFF.

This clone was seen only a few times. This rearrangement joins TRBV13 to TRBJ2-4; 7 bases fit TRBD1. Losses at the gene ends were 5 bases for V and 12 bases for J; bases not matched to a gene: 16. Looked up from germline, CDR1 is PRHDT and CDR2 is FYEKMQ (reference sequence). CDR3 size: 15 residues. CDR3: CASSPAGLVGDSQYF. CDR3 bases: TGTGCCAGCAGCCCGGCAGGGCTAGTGGGGGACAGTCAGTACTTC. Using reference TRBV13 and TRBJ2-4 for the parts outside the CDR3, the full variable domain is AAGVIQSPRHLIKEKRETATLKCYPIPRHDTVYWYQQGPGQDPQFLISFYEKMQSDKGSIPDRFSAQQFSDYHSELNMSSLELGDSALYFCASSPAGLVGDSQYFGAGTRLSVL.

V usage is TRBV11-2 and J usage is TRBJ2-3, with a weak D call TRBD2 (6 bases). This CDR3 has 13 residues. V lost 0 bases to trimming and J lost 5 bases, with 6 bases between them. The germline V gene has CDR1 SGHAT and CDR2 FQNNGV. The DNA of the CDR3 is TGTGCCAGCAGCTTAGACGGGGGAGATACGCAGTATTTT. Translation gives CASSLDGGDTQYF. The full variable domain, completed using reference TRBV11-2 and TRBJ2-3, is EAGVAQSPRYKIIEKRQSVAFWCNPISGHATLYWYQQILGQGPKLLIQFQNNGVVDDSQLPKDRFSAERLKGVDSTLKIQPAKLEDSAVYLCASSLDGGDTQYFGPGTRLTVL.

The CDR3 nucleotides are TGTGCCAGCTCACCCCTCGCCTTAGCGGGAGCTAGCACAGATACGCAGTATTTT. Its protein product is CASSPLALAGASTDTQYF. The V call is TRBV18, the J call TRBJ2-3, with 9 bases aligning to TRBD2. The germline V gene encodes CDR1 KGHSH and CDR2 LQKENI. Germline trimming cut 3 bases from V and 0 bases from J; bases unmatched to any gene: 10. This CDR3 has 18 amino acids.

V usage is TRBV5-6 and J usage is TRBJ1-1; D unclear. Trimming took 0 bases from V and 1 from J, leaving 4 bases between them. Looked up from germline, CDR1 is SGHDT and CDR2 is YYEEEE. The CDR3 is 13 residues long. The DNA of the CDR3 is TGTGCCAGCAGCTTGGAAGCGAACACTGAAGCTTTCTTT. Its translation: CASSLEANTEAFF.

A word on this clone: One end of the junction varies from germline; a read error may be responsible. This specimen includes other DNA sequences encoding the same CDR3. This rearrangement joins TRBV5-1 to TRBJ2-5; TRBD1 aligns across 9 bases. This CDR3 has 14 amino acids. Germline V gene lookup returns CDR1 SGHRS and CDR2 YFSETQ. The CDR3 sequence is CASSPGQGQETQYF. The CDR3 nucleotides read TGCGCCAGCAGCCCGGGACAGGGCCAAGAGACCCAATACTTC. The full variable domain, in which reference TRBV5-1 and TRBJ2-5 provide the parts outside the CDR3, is KAGVTQTPRYLIKTRGQQVTLSCSPISGHRSVSWYQQTPGQGLQFLFEYFSETQRNKGNFPGRFSGRQFSNSRSEMNVSTLELGDSALYLCASSPGQGQETQYFGPGTRLLVL.

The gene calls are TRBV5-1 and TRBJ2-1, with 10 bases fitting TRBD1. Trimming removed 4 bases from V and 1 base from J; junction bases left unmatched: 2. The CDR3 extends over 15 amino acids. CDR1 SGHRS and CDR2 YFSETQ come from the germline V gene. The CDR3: CASSPGQGSYNEQFF. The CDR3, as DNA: TGCGCCAGCAGCCCGGGACAGGGGTCCTACAATGAGCAGTTCTTC. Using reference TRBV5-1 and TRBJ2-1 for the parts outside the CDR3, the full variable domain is KAGVTQTPRYLIKTRGQQVTLSCSPISGHRSVSWYQQTPGQGLQFLFEYFSETQRNKGNFPGRFSGRQFSNSRSEMNVSTLELGDSALYLCASSPGQGSYNEQFFGPGTRLTVL.

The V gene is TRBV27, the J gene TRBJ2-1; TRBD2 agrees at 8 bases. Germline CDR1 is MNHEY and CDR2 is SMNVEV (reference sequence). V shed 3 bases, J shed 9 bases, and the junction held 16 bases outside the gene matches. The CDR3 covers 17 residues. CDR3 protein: CASSFQGLGLSLGEQFF. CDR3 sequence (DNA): TGTGCCAGCAGTTTTCAGGGACTAGGTCTCAGTCTGGGTGAGCAGTTCTTC.

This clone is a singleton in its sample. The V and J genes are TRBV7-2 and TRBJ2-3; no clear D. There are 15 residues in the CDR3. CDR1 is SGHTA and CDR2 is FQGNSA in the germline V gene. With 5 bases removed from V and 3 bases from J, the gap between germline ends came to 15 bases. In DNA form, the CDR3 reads TGTGCCAGCAGCCGTCACGGTGTCCTAACAGATACGCAGTATTTT. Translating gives CASSRHGVLTDTQYF.

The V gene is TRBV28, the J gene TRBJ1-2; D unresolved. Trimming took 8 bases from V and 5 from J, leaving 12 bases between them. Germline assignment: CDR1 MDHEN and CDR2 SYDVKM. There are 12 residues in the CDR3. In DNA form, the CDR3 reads TGTGCCAGCCTTCGGGGAGAATATGGCTACACCTTC. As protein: CASLRGEYGYTF.

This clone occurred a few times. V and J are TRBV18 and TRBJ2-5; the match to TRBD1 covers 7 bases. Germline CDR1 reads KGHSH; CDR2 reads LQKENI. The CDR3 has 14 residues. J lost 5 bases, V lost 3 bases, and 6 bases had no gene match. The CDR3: CASSPRTGGETQYF. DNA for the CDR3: TGTGCCAGCTCACCCAGGACAGGCGGCGAGACCCAGTACTTC.

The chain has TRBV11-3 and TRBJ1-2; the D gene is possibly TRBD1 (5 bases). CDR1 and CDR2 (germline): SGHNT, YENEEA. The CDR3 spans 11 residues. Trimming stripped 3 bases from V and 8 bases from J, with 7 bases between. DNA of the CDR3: TGTGCCAGCAGCTTCCGGGGGGGCTACACCTTC. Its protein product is CASSFRGGYTF.

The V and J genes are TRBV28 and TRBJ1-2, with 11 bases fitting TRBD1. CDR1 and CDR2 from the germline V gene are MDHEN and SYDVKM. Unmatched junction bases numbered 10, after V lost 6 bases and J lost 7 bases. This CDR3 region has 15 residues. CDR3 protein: CASRASDRGHVGYTF. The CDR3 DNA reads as TGTGCCAGCAGGGCCTCGGACAGGGGGCATGTTGGCTACACCTTC.

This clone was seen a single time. CDR3: CASSLSQGAAFF. The CDR3 DNA is TGTGCCAGCAGCTTATCACAGGGGGCAGCTTTCTTT. The genes are TRBV11-2 and TRBJ1-1, with 9 bases fitting TRBD1. Trimming took 2 bases from V and 10 from J; bases not matched to a gene: 2. CDR3 length: 12 residues. Germline CDR1 and CDR2: SGHAT and FQNNGV.